One and the same sample provided the 15 T cell receptor beta chains below, sequenced in a study of blood T cell repertoires in COVID-19. The table came from immunoSEQ multiplex PCR; TCRdb's copy has only in-frame clones and leaves some out. The sample records 240,000 or so clones, 80% to 85% being singletons. Material: peripheral blood. The source of these receptors is a woman under 30 with acute or convalescent COVID-19.

V is TRBV19 and J is TRBJ1-1; D unresolved. V dropped 5 bases and J dropped 6 bases, with 13 bases sitting between them. This CDR3 spans 13 amino acids. Germline CDR1 LNHDA, CDR2 SQIVND (reference sequence). CDR3 loop: CASSWAGFSEAFF. CDR3 DNA sequence: TGTGCCAGTAGTTGGGCTGGGTTCTCTGAAGCTTTCTTT.

The chain employs TRBV19 and TRBJ2-7, with a tentative D call TRBD1 (5 bases). V lost 3 bases and J 2 bases, leaving 8 bases between the germline ends. Germline assignment: CDR1 LNHDA and CDR2 SQIVND (reference sequence). This CDR3 has 13 amino acids. DNA of the CDR3: TGTGCCAGTAGTATTCAGGGCCCCTACGAGCAGTACTTC. Protein product: CASSIQGPYEQYF.

The J gene is TRBJ2-7, the V gene TRBV7-2, with 12 positions matching TRBD2. With V trimmed by 0 bases and J by 9 bases, 3 bases remained unmatched. Germline CDR1 SGHTA, CDR2 FQGNSA. CDR3 size: 14 residues. The CDR3: CASSLARLAGVQYF. CDR3 coding DNA: TGTGCCAGCAGCTTAGCGCGACTAGCGGGAGTGCAGTACTTC.

J is TRBJ2-1 and V is TRBV5-4; no clear D. This CDR3 is built from 12 residues. V gave up 2 bases and J gave up 9 bases, with 9 bases separating them. Germline V lookup: CDR1 SGHNT, CDR2 YYREEE (reference sequence). CDR3 sequence reads: CASSFDSGEQFF. The CDR3 DNA sequence: TGTGCCAGCAGCTTCGACTCCGGTGAGCAGTTCTTC.

This sequence joins TRBV20-1 and TRBJ2-1; TRBD1 aligns across 10 bases. CDR3 size: 15 residues. Germline V lookup: CDR1 DFQATT, CDR2 SNEGSKA (reference sequence). Trimming removed 3 bases from V and 8 bases from J; junction bases left unmatched: 10. CDR3 loop: CSASIPRQGAHEQFF. CDR3 DNA sequence: TGCAGTGCTAGTATCCCCCGACAGGGGGCGCATGAGCAGTTCTTC.

The chain joins TRBV5-4 to TRBJ1-3, with 7 nucleotides matching TRBD1. The CDR3 extends over 14 amino acids. From germline, CDR1 is SGHNT and CDR2 YYREEE (reference sequence). J was trimmed by 6 bases and V by 4 bases; bases with no gene match: 7. The DNA of the CDR3 is TGTGCCAGCAGCCTCGACAGGGCTTCAAACACCATATATTTT. This translates into CASSLDRASNTIYF.

The rearrangement links TRBV28 to TRBJ1-5; D gene unclear. There are 16 residues in the CDR3. The germline V and J ends were trimmed by 3 bases and 3 bases, with 15 bases remaining between them. The germline gives CDR1 MDHEN, CDR2 SYDVKM. CDR3 DNA: TGTGCCAGCAGTTTCGTCGGGAGATTGATCAATCAGCCCCAGCATTTT. Residues: CASSFVGRLINQPQHF.

This clone has a handful of counts. The chain couples TRBV28 to TRBJ2-7, with TRBD2 matching over 7 bases. This CDR3 has 14 residues. After removal of 5 bases from V and 4 bases from J, the junction contained 8 bases not matched to a gene. Germline CDR1 and CDR2: MDHEN and SYDVKM. Written as DNA, the CDR3 is TGTGCCAGCAGTCAGGGAGGGCTGAGGTACGAGCAGTACTTC. It specifies CASSQGGLRYEQYF.

This chain joins TRBV7-2 and TRBJ2-7; 14 nucleotides agree with TRBD2. The CDR3 consists of 17 residues. Germline V gene sequence: CDR1 SGHTA, CDR2 FQGNSA. With 5 bases clipped from V and 1 base from J, the junction kept 7 bases outside the gene matches. CDR3: CASSPRLAGGVSYEQYF. The DNA for the CDR3 is TGTGCCAGCAGCCCACGACTAGCGGGAGGGGTTTCCTACGAGCAGTACTTC.

The gene calls are TRBV20-1 and TRBJ2-1; TRBD1 agrees at 12 bases. The trim removed 3 bases at V and 8 bases at J, leaving 17 bases unmatched. This CDR3 spans 18 amino acids. In germline, CDR1 is DFQATT, CDR2 SNEGSKA (reference sequence). CDR3 residues: CSASGTGGGKVSSDEQFF. The CDR3 DNA is TGCAGTGCTAGTGGGACAGGGGGCGGAAAGGTTAGTTCGGATGAGCAGTTCTTC.

This clone was found a few times. This chain connects TRBV20-1 to TRBJ2-1; D is uncertain. The CDR3 runs to 13 residues. Per germline, CDR1 DFQATT and CDR2 SNEGSKA (reference sequence). V lost 3 bases and J 6 bases, leaving 12 bases between the germline ends. CDR3 residues: CSASAGSPNEQFF. In nucleotides, the CDR3 is TGCAGTGCTAGTGCAGGTTCACCCAATGAGCAGTTCTTC.

This sequence joins TRBV9 and TRBJ2-7; TRBD1 might be the D (5 bases). V lost 1 base and J lost 2, with 10 bases in between. The CDR3 sequence is 14 residues long. CDR1 is SGDLS and CDR2 is YYNGEE in the germline V gene. The CDR3 DNA follows: TGTGCCAGCAGCGTAATGGACAATCCCTACGAGCAGTACTTC. It codes for CASSVMDNPYEQYF.

This clone was seen only once. This chain connects TRBV21-1 to TRBJ1-6; whether TRBD1, the table's D call, matches the DNA was not checked. TRBV21-1 is tagged as a pseudogene. The CDR3 is made up of 17 amino acids. CDR3 residues: CASLSDRVRRGNSPLHF. CDR3 nucleotide sequence: TGTGCCTCCCTTAGCGACAGGGTCAGGCGAGGCAATTCACCCCTCCACTTT.

The V gene is TRBV11-3, the J gene TRBJ2-3; 9 nucleotides agree with TRBD1. The CDR3 spans 16 residues. After removal of 4 bases from V and 5 bases from J, the junction contained 10 bases not matched to a gene. From germline, CDR1 is SGHNT and CDR2 YENEEA. Here the CDR3 DNA reads TGTGCCAGCAGCTCACGCTTTACAGGGGGCGAAGATACGCAGTATTTT. This codes for CASSSRFTGGEDTQYF.

This sequence joins TRBV19 and TRBJ2-1; possibly TRBD2 for D (6 bases). CDR1 and CDR2 (germline): LNHDA, SQIVND (reference sequence). The CDR3 runs to 15 residues. V was cut by 5 bases and J by 2 bases, with 13 bases left in between. The CDR3, as DNA: TGTGCCAGTAGTGCCGGGAGAACTGCCTACAATGAGCAGTTCTTC. Translated: CASSAGRTAYNEQFF.